The 16 T cell receptor beta chains presented below share a single source sample, sequenced in a study of blood T cells in healthy people across ages. Using a J-beta primer mix together with a sample-barcoded 5' primer, a second PCR was run for roughly 6 to 11 cycles. TCRdb reanalysed the 5' RACE reads using MiXCR and keeps one entry per CDR3 protein. The sample yields about 680,000 distinct CDR3 sequences, 45% to 50% seen once. Sample: blood. These TCRs come from a woman aged 55-70 years in good health.

This clonotype was seen a handful of times. The chain joins TRBV5-4 to TRBJ1-2; 10 bases agree with TRBD1. J was trimmed by 7 bases and V by 4 bases; bases with no gene match: 4. Per the germline V gene, CDR1 is SGHNT and CDR2 is YYREEE (reference sequence). This CDR3 has 13 residues. The CDR3 sequence is CASSLTGGRGYTF. The CDR3 region has the DNA TGTGCCAGCAGCCTGACAGGGGGCCGTGGCTACACCTTC.

This clonotype was counted only a few times. This chain joins TRBV29-1 and TRBJ2-5, with D possibly being TRBD2 (5 bases). There are 15 residues in the CDR3. V was pared by 0 bases and J by 0 bases, with 11 bases between. Germline V gives CDR1 SQVTM, CDR2 ANQGSEA. The CDR3 here is CSVEDPAGYQETQYF. The CDR3 DNA sequence: TGCAGCGTTGAAGATCCCGCGGGTTACCAAGAGACCCAGTACTTC.

Remarks on this clonotype: With a much larger clone just one base away, this may be a read error. This chain connects TRBV6-1 to TRBJ2-7; weak D call: TRBD2 (6 bases). The germline V gene has CDR1 MNHNS and CDR2 SASEGT. This CDR3 is built from 14 residues. The V gene lost 7 bases and the J gene lost 2 bases, with 15 bases spanning the gap. CDR3 protein: CASNSGDGTYEQYF. The CDR3, as DNA: TGTGCCAGCAATTCGGGGGACGGCACCTACGAGCAGTACTTC.

This clonotype was recorded many times. This chain joins TRBV5-1 and TRBJ2-7; no firm D call. The CDR3 is 14 residues long. Trimming took off 0 bases at V and 4 bases at J, with 11 bases between the two ends. Germline V gene sequence: CDR1 SGHRS, CDR2 YFSETQ. In DNA form, the CDR3 reads TGCGCCAGCAGCTTGGAACAGCCCCCTTACGAGCAGTACTTC. The encoded protein is CASSLEQPPYEQYF.

About this clonotype itself: One end of the junction does not line up with germline, which may come from a read error. The V and J genes are TRBV7-2 and TRBJ2-7; TRBD1 aligns across 9 bases. Germline V lookup: CDR1 SGHTA, CDR2 FQGNSA. The length of the CDR3 is 16 residues. The CDR3 protein is CVSSLDSGTGTYEQYF. CDR3 nucleotides: TGTGTCAGCAGCTTAGATTCCGGGACAGGGACCTACGAGCAGTACTTC.

Note on this clonotype: A much larger clonotype is one base distant, so this may be a read error. The chain joins TRBV29-1 to TRBJ2-1; D unclear. The CDR3 length is 14 residues. V gave up 6 bases and J gave up 4 bases, with 16 bases separating them. In germline, CDR1 is SQVTM, CDR2 ANQGSEA. The chain's CDR3 is CSVAAALRYNEQFF. CDR3 DNA sequence: TGCAGCGTCGCCGCGGCCTTACGATACAATGAGCAGTTCTTC.

In this sample, this clonotype turned up a few times. V usage is TRBV4-3 and J usage is TRBJ2-5; D may be TRBD1 or TRBD2 (6 bases each). The J call may be faulty, since TRBJ2-7 better matches the DNA end. The CDR3 contains 14 residues. CDR1 is LGHNA and CDR2 is YSLEER in the germline V gene. The chain's CDR3 is CASSPKRGGPEQYF. In nucleotides, the CDR3 is TGCGCCAGCAGCCCAAAAAGAGGGGGGCCCGAGCAGTACTTC.

The J gene is TRBJ2-7, the V gene TRBV12-3 or TRBV12-4; 10 bases match TRBD2. The CDR3 is 14 residues long. The trim removed 5 bases at V and 5 bases at J, leaving 6 bases unmatched. CDR3: CASSVGLADHEQYF. CDR3 coding DNA: TGTGCCAGCAGTGTTGGACTAGCGGACCACGAGCAGTACTTC.

The gene calls are TRBV6-2 or TRBV6-3 and TRBJ2-5; 7 bases map to TRBD2. Germline V lookup: CDR1 MNHEY, CDR2 SVGEGT. V lost 7 bases to trimming and J lost 5 bases; unmatched junction nucleotides: 13. The CDR3 extends over 15 amino acids. The CDR3 DNA reads as TGTGCCAGCACAACACGGGGGGAGACAGTTGAGACCCAGTACTTC. This gives the protein CASTTRGETVETQYF.

The V and J genes are TRBV10-3 and TRBJ2-1, with 9 bases identical to TRBD1. CDR1 ENHRY and CDR2 SYGVKD come from the germline V gene. V dropped 0 bases and J dropped 9; count of bases not matched to a gene: 12. The CDR3 runs 17 residues. The CDR3: CAISESTPRPTGGEQFF. The CDR3, as DNA: TGTGCCATCAGTGAGTCGACTCCCAGGCCGACAGGGGGTGAGCAGTTCTTC.

There are a few counts of this clonotype. This chain links TRBV9 with TRBJ2-3; D might be TRBD1 or TRBD2, each matching 5 bases. The germline CDR1 and CDR2 sequences are SGDLS and YYNGEE. This CDR3 region has 15 residues. V shed 4 bases and J shed 2 bases, with 14 bases lying between them. The CDR3 nucleotides read TGTGCCAGCAGCCCGTCGGGGCAGTCCACAGATACGCAGTATTTT. It translates to CASSPSGQSTDTQYF.

The V call is TRBV2, the J call TRBJ2-4; no clear D. The DNA matches TRBJ2-7 better at its end, which makes the J call doubtful. CDR3 size: 12 residues. Germline CDR1 reads SNHLY; CDR2 reads FYNNEI. In DNA, the CDR3 is TGTGCCAGCCGACTGTATGCCTACGAGCAGTACTTC. This encodes CASRLYAYEQYF.

This clonotype was detected a few times. The chain joins TRBV24-1 to TRBJ2-7, with 7 positions matching TRBD1. The DNA end is more similar to TRBJ2-5, so the J call may be wrong. The length of the CDR3 is 15 residues. The germline gives CDR1 KGHDR, CDR2 SFDVKD. The CDR3 loop is CATSAVTASGGTQYF. CDR3 DNA sequence: TGTGCCACCAGTGCCGTGACGGCTTCAGGGGGGACCCAGTACTTC.

This clonotype was detected a few times. The CDR3 sequence is CATSKSSRSYEQYF. For the CDR3, the DNA is TGTGCCACCAGCAAGTCGTCTAGATCCTACGAGCAGTACTTC. The chain employs TRBV15 and TRBJ2-7; D is ambiguous. The length of the CDR3 is 14 residues. Per the germline V gene, CDR1 is LNHNV and CDR2 is YYDKDF (reference sequence). V gave up 4 bases and J gave up 1 base, with 11 bases separating them.

The chain uses TRBV28 and TRBJ2-1; D is unclear. Germline V gene data show CDR1 as MDHEN and CDR2 as SYDVKM. The CDR3 is 14 residues long. The V end was cut by 3 bases, the J end by 8 bases, with 14 bases between. The CDR3 DNA follows: TGTGCCAGCAGTTTTCGGCAGTTTCTCGATGAGCAGTTCTTC. This translates into CASSFRQFLDEQFF.

The chain couples TRBV7-9 to TRBJ1-2, with 10 bases matching TRBD1. CDR1 is SEHNR and CDR2 is FQNEAQ in the germline V gene (reference sequence). CDR3 length: 17 residues. V was pared by 5 bases and J by 8 bases, with 17 bases of the junction left unmatched. The CDR3: CASSLGTGANHFKGYTF. The CDR3 coding sequence is TGTGCCAGCAGCCTGGGGACAGGGGCGAACCATTTTAAGGGCTACACCTTC.